Below, 22 T cell receptor beta chains from the same sample are listed, as sequenced in a study of blood T cell repertoires in COVID-19. TCRdb's copy holds only in-frame clones and misses some; the assay was immunoSEQ multiplex PCR. The sample contains under 200,000 clones, 85% to 95% of which appear only once. Sequencing was performed on peripheral blood. Every receptor here comes from a man in his fifties with acute or convalescent COVID-19.

The V and J genes are TRBV4-3 and TRBJ1-2, with 7 bases aligning to TRBD1. Germline-derived CDR1 and CDR2 are LGHNA and YSLEER. This CDR3 is 15 amino acids long. Trimming at V came to 2 bases and at J to 5 bases, leaving 8 bases not matched to a gene. CDR3 nucleotides: TGCGCCAGCAGCCAAAGCTCAGGGGGGAAGTATGGCTACACCTTC. Amino acid sequence: CASSQSSGGKYGYTF.

The chain has TRBV9 and TRBJ2-2; maybe TRBD2 (5 bases). The CDR3 runs 14 residues. The germline CDR1 and CDR2 sequences are SGDLS and YYNGEE. The germline V and J ends were trimmed by 0 bases and 6 bases, with 9 bases remaining between them. CDR3 loop: CASSVAWESGELFF. As DNA, the CDR3 is TGTGCCAGCAGCGTAGCTTGGGAGTCCGGGGAGCTGTTTTTT.

The rearrangement uses TRBV10-3 and TRBJ2-3; maybe TRBD1 (5 bases). From germline, CDR1 is ENHRY and CDR2 SYGVKD. The CDR3 is 13 amino acids. The V end lost 4 bases, the J end lost 3 bases, and 8 bases lay between the germline ends. The CDR3 DNA reads as TGTGCCATCAGTGGGGGCCAGACAGATACGCAGTATTTT. Residues: CAISGGQTDTQYF.

The chain couples TRBV4-1 to TRBJ2-1, with TRBD2 as a possible D gene (5 bases). CDR3 length: 18 residues. Germline V gene lookup returns CDR1 MGHRA and CDR2 YSYEKL. With 0 bases removed from V and 0 bases from J, the gap between germline ends came to 15 bases. CDR3 DNA sequence: TGCGCCAGCAGCCAAGATTTGGAGCGGATTAGCTCCTACAATGAGCAGTTCTTC. This encodes CASSQDLERISSYNEQFF.

The rearrangement links TRBV9 to TRBJ1-1; no clear D. Trimming cost V 4 bases and J 4 bases, with 5 bases left between them. The CDR3 length is 11 residues. Germline V CDR1 and CDR2: SGDLS, YYNGEE. The DNA for the CDR3 is TGTGCCAGCAGCCCTTCCACTGAAGCTTTCTTT. It encodes CASSPSTEAFF.

This clone was recorded a few times. The rearrangement links TRBV6-5 to TRBJ2-5; 7 positions match TRBD2. Germline V gene lookup returns CDR1 MNHEY and CDR2 SVGAGI. The CDR3 loop spans 15 amino acids. V lost 6 bases to trimming and J lost 0 bases; unmatched junction nucleotides: 7. The CDR3 protein is CASRRTRGDQETQYF. CDR3 DNA sequence: TGTGCCAGCAGGAGGACCCGGGGGGACCAAGAGACCCAGTACTTC.

The chain joins TRBV28 to TRBJ2-5; TRBD1 matches 9 bases. After removal of 1 base from V and 4 bases from J, the junction contained 4 bases not matched to a gene. Germline V lookup: CDR1 MDHEN, CDR2 SYDVKM. This CDR3 region has 15 residues. The CDR3 coding sequence is TGTGCCAGCAGTTTATCCCGGGACAGGGCAGAGACCCAGTACTTC. Residues: CASSLSRDRAETQYF.

The rearrangement joins TRBV7-2 to TRBJ1-2; D is unclear. The germline CDR1 and CDR2 sequences are SGHTA and FQGNSA. The CDR3 spans 13 residues. V dropped 5 bases and J dropped 6 bases, with 13 bases sitting between them. The CDR3 coding sequence is TGTGCCAGCAGCGTCCCGGGGAGGGATGGCTACACCTTC. This codes for CASSVPGRDGYTF.

The chain employs TRBV2 and TRBJ1-1; D is perhaps TRBD1 (5 bases). The CDR3 length is 14 residues. V shed 6 bases and J shed 5 bases, with 16 bases lying between them. Germline V lookup: CDR1 SNHLY, CDR2 FYNNEI. Here the CDR3 reads CASSLGRGRTEAFF. The CDR3 bases are TGTGCCAGCAGCCTGGGTAGGGGTCGGACTGAAGCTTTCTTT.

This sequence joins TRBV27 and TRBJ1-4; possibly TRBD1 for D (5 bases). This CDR3 is 16 amino acids long. The V gene's germline CDR1 is MNHEY and CDR2 SMNVEV (reference sequence). V was pared by 4 bases and J by 3 bases, with 15 bases between. The CDR3 nucleotides are TGTGCCAGCAGTTCTCATCGACAGACCCCTAATGAAAAACTGTTTTTT. Translation: CASSSHRQTPNEKLFF.

V and J are TRBV30 and TRBJ1-5; 7 bases are shared with TRBD1. Germline CDR1 GTSNPN, CDR2 SVGIG (reference sequence). Germline trimming cut 1 base from V and 3 bases from J; bases unmatched to any gene: 3. The CDR3 totals 14 residues. The CDR3 nucleotides are TGTGCCTGGAGTGAGGGGGCCTACAATCAGCCCCAGCATTTT. Protein sequence: CAWSEGAYNQPQHF. Variable domain in full (rest from reference TRBV30 and TRBJ1-5): SQTIHQWPATLVQPVGSPLSLECTVEGTSNPNLYWYRQAAGRGLQLLFYSVGIGQISSEVPQNLSASRPQDRQFILSSKKLLLSDSGFYLCAWSEGAYNQPQHFGDGTRLSIL.

The J gene is TRBJ1-5, the V gene TRBV7-6; the D gene is possibly TRBD1 (6 bases). The CDR3 sequence is 15 residues long. The ends were cut back, 4 bases at V and 3 bases at J, with 13 bases in the middle. Per germline, CDR1 SGHVS and CDR2 FNYEAQ. CDR3 sequence reads: CASSSLTGNNQPQHF. The CDR3 nucleotides read TGTGCCAGCAGCTCTCTTACAGGGAACAATCAGCCCCAGCATTTT.

In its sample, this clone was seen once. The CDR3 sequence: CASSVFSVEDTQYF. In nucleotides, the CDR3 is TGTGCCAGCAGCGTCTTTAGTGTTGAAGATACGCAGTATTTT. V is TRBV6-2 or TRBV6-3 and J is TRBJ2-3; D gene unclear. The CDR3 is 14 residues long. V was clipped by 6 bases and J by 5 bases, with 15 bases between them. From germline, CDR1 is MNHEY and CDR2 SVGEGT.

The chain has TRBV5-4 and TRBJ2-3, with 8 bases matching TRBD2. This CDR3 spans 15 amino acids. The ends lost 2 bases at V and 5 bases at J; junction bases unmatched: 7. Per germline, CDR1 SGHNT and CDR2 YYREEE (reference sequence). The CDR3 spells CASSLQAGAGDTQYF. For the CDR3, the DNA is TGTGCCAGCAGCTTACAAGCGGGAGCGGGAGATACGCAGTATTTT.

J is TRBJ2-3 and V is TRBV29-1, with 8 bases identical to TRBD1. With 6 bases clipped from V and 4 bases from J, the junction kept 9 bases outside the gene matches. CDR3 length equals 14 residues. Germline V gives CDR1 SQVTM, CDR2 ANQGSEA. The CDR3 sequence: CSVSSQGAPDTQYF. CDR3 DNA sequence: TGCAGCGTCTCCTCCCAGGGGGCGCCAGATACGCAGTATTTT.

The table lists this clone with a count of one. The V gene is TRBV28, the J gene TRBJ2-3, with D perhaps matching TRBD2 (6 bases). Germline CDR1 MDHEN, CDR2 SYDVKM. Trimming removed 7 bases at V and 4 bases at J, with 9 bases between. The CDR3 contains 12 residues. CDR3: CASTGGADTQYF. Here the CDR3 DNA reads TGTGCCAGCACCGGAGGGGCAGATACGCAGTATTTT.

This chain connects TRBV7-3 to TRBJ2-1, with 8 bases fitting TRBD2. This CDR3 is built from 15 residues. The J segment lost 2 bases and the V segment lost 5 bases, leaving 5 bases of the junction unmatched. The germline gives CDR1 SGHTA, CDR2 FQGTGA. Here the CDR3 DNA reads TGTGCCAGCAGCCAAAGCGGGAGCGCCTACAATGAGCAGTTCTTC. Its protein product is CASSQSGSAYNEQFF.

V usage is TRBV28 and J usage is TRBJ2-7; 9 bases are a match to TRBD1. Unmatched junction bases numbered 12, after V lost 8 bases and J lost 4 bases. The germline V gene encodes CDR1 MDHEN and CDR2 SYDVKM. The CDR3 length is 15 residues. Here the CDR3 DNA reads TGTGCCAGCGGATCAACCGGGACAGGGACATACGAGCAGTACTTC. Translation gives CASGSTGTGTYEQYF.

The chain uses TRBV7-6 and TRBJ2-3; 7 bases are a match to TRBD2. Losses at the gene ends were 2 bases for V and 0 bases for J; bases not matched to a gene: 5. This CDR3 has 16 amino acids. The germline V gene encodes CDR1 SGHVS and CDR2 FNYEAQ. CDR3: CASSLLSGVSTDTQYF. The CDR3 DNA sequence: TGTGCCAGCAGCTTATTGAGCGGGGTTAGCACAGATACGCAGTATTTT.

The V call is TRBV7-2, the J call TRBJ2-3; 8 positions agree with TRBD2. Germline trimming cut 7 bases from V and 1 base from J; bases unmatched to any gene: 7. The CDR3 loop spans 15 amino acids. Germline loops: CDR1 SGHTA, CDR2 FQGNSA. In DNA, the CDR3 is TGTGCCAGCAATTTTAAAGCGGGGGGCACAGATACGCAGTATTTT. It encodes CASNFKAGGTDTQYF.

The V gene is TRBV12-3 or TRBV12-4, the J gene TRBJ2-1; 11 bases are a match to TRBD2. The CDR3 contains 13 residues. V shed 6 bases and J 7 bases; nucleotides not matched to a gene: 2. In DNA form, the CDR3 reads TGTGCCAGCAGGGGACTAGCGGAGAATGAGCAGTTCTTC. This translates into CASRGLAENEQFF.

J is TRBJ2-7 and V is TRBV10-2, with TRBD2 identical over 10 bases. CDR1 and CDR2 (germline): WSHSY, SAAADI. The CDR3 is 17 residues long. J gave up 4 bases and V 6 bases, and 15 bases lay outside the gene matches. CDR3 residues: CASRGSSNSGRLYEQYF. The CDR3 nucleotides are TGCGCCAGCAGGGGATCCTCAAATAGCGGGAGGTTATACGAGCAGTACTTC.